The 32 T cell receptor beta chains in this list originate from one sample, sequenced in a study of T-cell reconstitution after alpha-beta-depleted transplantation in children. Unique molecular identifiers were used in preparing the TCRbeta library. Using its own MiXCR run on the PCR reads, TCRdb lists one record per CDR3 protein. In the table there are 500,000 to 750,000 distinct CDR3 sequences, about an eighth of which are singletons. Source: PBMCs, mostly from graft donor cells, taken 360 days after TCRalphabeta/CD19-depleted stem cell transplant. Every receptor here comes from a male patient younger than 18 who had a stem cell transplant for acute myeloid leukemia, so the T cells may come from the graft donor.

This clonotype was picked up many times. The V call is TRBV3-1, the J call TRBJ2-7; TRBD1 aligns across 7 bases. The CDR3 extends over 14 amino acids. Germline V CDR1 and CDR2: LGHDT, YNNKEL (reference sequence). Germline trimming cut 5 bases from V and 7 bases from J; bases unmatched to any gene: 11. The CDR3 spells CASSTTRQGHEQYF. CDR3 coding DNA: TGTGCCAGCAGCACAACCCGACAGGGTCATGAGCAGTACTTC.

The J gene is TRBJ1-1, the V gene TRBV29-1; a weak D match, TRBD1 (5 bases). CDR1 is SQVTM, CDR2 ANQGSEA, per germline. The CDR3 covers 13 residues. Trimming took off 4 bases at V and 0 bases at J, with 9 bases between the two ends. The CDR3, as DNA: TGCAGCGTTGCGGGGGTAATGAACACTGAAGCTTTCTTT. Residues: CSVAGVMNTEAFF.

V and J are TRBV20-1 and TRBJ2-3; 8 nucleotides align to TRBD1. Trimming at V came to 8 bases and at J to 6 bases, leaving 7 bases not matched to a gene. CDR3 length: 12 residues. Germline values: CDR1 DFQATT, CDR2 SNEGSKA (reference sequence). Here the CDR3 reads CSRGQGWDTQYF. The DNA for the CDR3 is TGCAGTCGTGGACAGGGTTGGGATACGCAGTATTTT.

This clonotype showed up just a few times. V gene TRBV20-1 combines with J gene TRBJ2-7; no clear D gene. The CDR3 has 14 residues. Germline CDR1 and CDR2: DFQATT and SNEGSKA (reference sequence). The ends were cut back, 2 bases at V and 2 bases at J, with 13 bases in the middle. CDR3 sequence: CSARNPQRPYEQYF. The CDR3 nucleotides are TGCAGTGCTAGAAACCCCCAGAGACCCTACGAGCAGTACTTC.

A few counts support this clonotype. This chain links TRBV11-2 with TRBJ2-5, with 11 bases fitting TRBD2. Germline trimming cut 0 bases from V and 2 bases from J; bases unmatched to any gene: 5. The CDR3 has 17 residues. Germline V gives CDR1 SGHAT, CDR2 FQNNGV. As DNA, the CDR3 is TGTGCCAGCAGCTTAGAACAGGGGACTAGCGGTCAAGAGACCCAGTACTTC. Translating it yields CASSLEQGTSGQETQYF.

The genes are TRBV7-3 and TRBJ2-1, with 14 bases aligning to TRBD2. Germline CDR1 and CDR2: SGHTA and FQGTGA. The J segment lost 10 bases and the V segment lost 4 bases, leaving 6 bases of the junction unmatched. The CDR3 contains 15 residues. The CDR3 here is CASSSRLAGGHEQFF. In DNA, the CDR3 is TGTGCCAGCAGCTCACGACTAGCGGGAGGGCACGAGCAGTTCTTC.

This clonotype came up many times. The chain links TRBV28 to TRBJ2-1, with no clear D. The CDR3 totals 12 residues. Trimming pared 9 bases from V and 3 bases from J, leaving 9 bases between. CDR1 is MDHEN and CDR2 is SYDVKM in the germline V gene. As DNA, the CDR3 is TGTGCCAGTCGTGGTAGCTACAATGAGCAGTTCTTC. This translates into CASRGSYNEQFF. Full variable domain (rest looked up from reference TRBV28 and TRBJ2-1): DVKVTQSSRYLVKRTGEKVFLECVQDMDHENMFWYRQDPGLGLRLIYFSYDVKMKEKGDIPEGYSVSREKKERFSLILESASTNQTSMYLCASRGSYNEQFFGPGTRLTVL.

This chain connects TRBV10-3 to TRBJ2-7; D is perhaps TRBD1 (5 bases). Germline V gives CDR1 ENHRY, CDR2 SYGVKD. The length of the CDR3 is 12 residues. With 6 bases removed from V and 2 bases from J, the gap between germline ends came to 8 bases. CDR3 DNA sequence: TGTGCCATCAGGGACACCGCCTACGAGCAGTACTTC. Encoded protein: CAIRDTAYEQYF.

This clonotype was seen a handful of times. J is TRBJ2-6 and V is TRBV7-2; perhaps TRBD1 as D (6 bases). The CDR3 is 17 residues long. Germline V CDR1 and CDR2: SGHTA, FQGNSA. V gave up 5 bases and J gave up 3 bases, with 17 bases separating them. The CDR3 nucleotides are TGTGCCAGCAGCCCCGGAGCAGGGGCTTATGGGGCCAACGTCCTGACTTTC. Translated: CASSPGAGAYGANVLTF.

The chain couples TRBV6-2 or TRBV6-3 to TRBJ2-1; 9 nucleotides match TRBD1. Germline V gives CDR1 MNHEY, CDR2 SVGEGT. This CDR3 is 14 amino acids long. V shed 6 bases and J 8 bases; nucleotides not matched to a gene: 8. This CDR3 is CASRRKRTGDEQFF. The CDR3 coding sequence is TGTGCCAGCAGACGGAAGAGGACAGGGGATGAGCAGTTCTTC.

V gene TRBV7-2 combines with J gene TRBJ2-7; 8 bases map to TRBD1. The CDR3 loop spans 14 amino acids. V gave up 0 bases and J gave up 6 bases; unmatched junction bases: 4. Germline-derived CDR1 and CDR2 are SGHTA and FQGNSA. The CDR3 sequence is CASSLARGRREQYF. As DNA, the CDR3 is TGTGCCAGCAGCTTAGCCAGGGGGCGCCGCGAGCAGTACTTC.

This chain joins TRBV28 and TRBJ2-7; 7 nucleotides align to TRBD2. With 8 bases clipped from V and 3 bases from J, the junction kept 13 bases outside the gene matches. The germline V gene encodes CDR1 MDHEN and CDR2 SYDVKM. This CDR3 is built from 15 residues. The CDR3 here is CASSTPGRAVYEQYF. CDR3 coding DNA: TGTGCCAGCTCAACCCCAGGGAGGGCCGTCTACGAGCAGTACTTC.

V usage is TRBV5-6 and J usage is TRBJ2-7; D remains unclear. The V and J ends lost 3 bases and 2 bases respectively, with 6 bases between them. CDR1 is SGHDT and CDR2 is YYEEEE in the germline V gene. The CDR3 has 12 amino acids. The CDR3: CASSSHTYEQYF. The CDR3 bases are TGTGCCAGCAGCTCGCATACCTACGAGCAGTACTTC.

V is TRBV7-9 and J is TRBJ2-7; D not certain. The CDR3 consists of 12 residues. From germline, CDR1 is SEHNR and CDR2 FQNEAQ (reference sequence). With 4 bases removed from V and 2 bases from J, the gap between germline ends came to 6 bases. CDR3 residues: CASSWWAYEQYF. The CDR3 region has the DNA TGTGCCAGCAGCTGGTGGGCCTACGAGCAGTACTTC. Filled out from reference TRBV7-9 and TRBJ2-7, the complete variable domain reads DTGVSQNPRHKITKRGQNVTFRCDPISEHNRLYWYRQTLGQGPEFLTYFQNEAQLEKSRLLSDRFSAERPKGSFSTLEIQRTEQGDSAMYLCASSWWAYEQYFGPGTRLTVT.

This chain links TRBV12-3 or TRBV12-4 with TRBJ2-1; 7 nucleotides match TRBD1. V gave up 6 bases and J gave up 9 bases; unmatched junction bases: 14. The CDR3 covers 15 residues. Here the CDR3 DNA reads TGTGCCAGCAGGCCCGCCGGACAGGTTCCAGGTGAGCAGTTCTTC. Translating gives CASRPAGQVPGEQFF.

This clonotype has at least ten counts. The chain is built from TRBV7-8 and TRBJ2-2; D gene ambiguous. The CDR3 consists of 15 residues. The V end was cut by 2 bases, the J end by 6 bases, with 13 bases between. Per germline, CDR1 SGHVS and CDR2 FQNEAQ. The CDR3 reads CASSLRHIGPGELFF. The CDR3 DNA reads TGTGCCAGCAGCTTACGACACATAGGGCCCGGGGAGCTGTTTTTT.

The gene calls are TRBV27 and TRBJ2-2, with D perhaps matching TRBD1 or TRBD2 (5 bases each). The CDR3 is made up of 16 amino acids. Per the germline V gene, CDR1 is MNHEY and CDR2 is SMNVEV (reference sequence). V lost 2 bases, J lost 2 bases, and 12 bases lay in between. CDR3 DNA sequence: TGTGCCAGCAGTTTAAGCCCCGGGGCCAACACCGGGGAGCTGTTTTTT. Amino acids: CASSLSPGANTGELFF.

This clonotype was counted between two and nine times. The genes are TRBV20-1 and TRBJ2-1, with TRBD1 matching 8 bases. The CDR3 runs 12 residues. The germline gives CDR1 DFQATT, CDR2 SNEGSKA (reference sequence). The V segment lost 5 bases and the J segment 9 bases; nucleotides outside the gene matches: 6. CDR3 residues: CSADTGGGEQFF. CDR3 DNA sequence: TGCAGTGCTGATACAGGGGGTGGTGAGCAGTTCTTC.

This clonotype was seen at least ten times. The J gene is TRBJ2-5, the V gene TRBV4-2; D ambiguous. The length of the CDR3 is 13 residues. The germline V gene encodes CDR1 LGHNA and CDR2 YNFKEQ. With 0 bases removed from V and 5 bases from J, the gap between germline ends came to 7 bases. The CDR3 DNA is TGTGCCAGCAGCCAAGATCTACGGGAGACCCAGTACTTC. As protein: CASSQDLRETQYF.

This chain joins TRBV18 and TRBJ2-2; 8 bases are shared with TRBD2. The J segment lost 2 bases and the V segment lost 3 bases, leaving 2 bases of the junction unmatched. Germline V gives CDR1 KGHSH, CDR2 LQKENI. The CDR3 is made up of 15 amino acids. The CDR3: CASSPVAGNTGELFF. CDR3 nucleotide sequence: TGTGCCAGCTCACCCGTAGCGGGAAACACCGGGGAGCTGTTTTTT.

This clonotype was seen repeatedly, ten times or more. The rearrangement uses TRBV6-2 or TRBV6-3 and TRBJ1-1, with no clear D. Trimming removed 10 bases at V and 4 bases at J, with 10 bases between. CDR3 size: 11 residues. The germline V gene encodes CDR1 MNHEY and CDR2 SVGEGT. Here the CDR3 reads CAKSLGTEAFF. CDR3 DNA: TGTGCCAAATCATTAGGCACTGAAGCTTTCTTT.

This clonotype was observed at least ten times. The chain links TRBV10-2 to TRBJ2-1; D perhaps matches TRBD2 (6 bases). V was pared by 4 bases and J by 0 bases, with 16 bases between. The CDR3 contains 17 residues. CDR1 and CDR2 (germline): WSHSY, SAAADI. The CDR3 is CASSGSFGRGSYNEQFF. CDR3 coding DNA: TGCGCCAGCAGTGGGTCTTTCGGGCGGGGCTCCTACAATGAGCAGTTCTTC.

The chain combines TRBV6-2 or TRBV6-3 with TRBJ2-2; 13 bases agree with TRBD2. V was clipped by 6 bases and J by 9 bases; unmatched bases: 16. Germline values: CDR1 MNHEY, CDR2 SVGEGT. CDR3 length: 18 amino acids. CDR3 sequence: CASRATSGRGPPPWELFF. CDR3 nucleotide sequence: TGTGCCAGCAGAGCTACTAGCGGGAGGGGCCCCCCCCCCTGGGAGCTGTTTTTT.

This clonotype was detected ten times or more. This chain connects TRBV7-8 to TRBJ2-3, with 9 bases that match TRBD2. From germline, CDR1 is SGHVS and CDR2 FQNEAQ. The CDR3 has 17 amino acids. V was pared by 2 bases and J by 2 bases, with 8 bases of the junction left unmatched. The CDR3 protein is CASSLLVTSGNTDTQYF. CDR3 DNA: TGTGCCAGCAGCTTACTTGTGACTAGCGGTAACACAGATACGCAGTATTTT. Full variable domain (outside the CDR3, taken from reference TRBV7-8 and TRBJ2-3): GAGVSQSPRYKVAKRGQDVALRCDPISGHVSLFWYQQALGQGPEFLTYFQNEAQLDKSGLPSDRFFAERPEGSVSTLKIQRTQQEDSAVYLCASSLLVTSGNTDTQYFGPGTRLTVL.

This chain links TRBV20-1 with TRBJ2-7, with 12 positions matching TRBD1. V lost 0 bases to trimming and J lost 3 bases; unmatched junction nucleotides: 3. CDR3 length equals 15 residues. Germline assignment: CDR1 DFQATT and CDR2 SNEGSKA (reference sequence). The CDR3 loop is CSARDRDRGLYEQYF. Here the CDR3 DNA reads TGCAGTGCTAGAGATCGGGACAGGGGGCTCTACGAGCAGTACTTC.

This clonotype was observed a handful of times. The J gene is TRBJ2-3, the V gene TRBV15; D is uncertain. The CDR3 consists of 12 residues. Germline CDR1 LNHNV, CDR2 YYDKDF (reference sequence). V dropped 1 base and J dropped 5 bases, with 4 bases sitting between them. CDR3 sequence (DNA): TGTGCCACCAGCAGAGCTGGAGATACGCAGTATTTT. Amino acid sequence: CATSRAGDTQYF.

J is TRBJ2-3 and V is TRBV12-3 or TRBV12-4; 7 nucleotides line up with TRBD2. V gave up 6 bases and J gave up 2 bases; unmatched junction bases: 5. This CDR3 contains 14 residues. The CDR3 DNA reads TGTGCCAGCAGGGCGGGAGTCCCCACAGATACGCAGTATTTT. This codes for CASRAGVPTDTQYF.

The rearrangement joins TRBV5-6 to TRBJ2-2, with 7 bases fitting TRBD2. Per germline, CDR1 SGHDT and CDR2 YYEEEE. The CDR3 totals 18 residues. The V gene end was trimmed by 5 bases and the J gene end by 1 base; junction bases not matched to a gene: 14. As DNA, the CDR3 is TGTGCCAGCAGTTCGACTAAGGGCGGGAGCGGGAACACCGGGGAGCTGTTTTTT. Amino acid sequence: CASSSTKGGSGNTGELFF.

This clonotype was observed many times. The CDR3 sequence is CASSPLRGAVTEAFF. The CDR3 DNA sequence: TGTGCCAGCAGCCCCCTCAGGGGGGCGGTCACTGAAGCTTTCTTT. The V gene is TRBV7-8, the J gene TRBJ1-1; 7 positions agree with TRBD1. Germline trimming cut 5 bases from V and 4 bases from J; bases unmatched to any gene: 10. CDR3 length: 15 amino acids. Germline V gives CDR1 SGHVS, CDR2 FQNEAQ. The full variable domain, its missing parts supplied by reference TRBV7-8 and TRBJ1-1, is GAGVSQSPRYKVAKRGQDVALRCDPISGHVSLFWYQQALGQGPEFLTYFQNEAQLDKSGLPSDRFFAERPEGSVSTLKIQRTQQEDSAVYLCASSPLRGAVTEAFFGQGTRLTVV.

This clonotype was observed a handful of times. This chain connects TRBV5-5 to TRBJ2-7, with a possible D match to TRBD1 (6 bases). The ends were cut back, 3 bases at V and 6 bases at J, with 22 bases in the middle. This CDR3 is built from 16 residues. Per the germline V gene, CDR1 is SGHKS and CDR2 is YYEKEE (reference sequence). The CDR3 nucleotides are TGTGCCAGCAGCTCGACCTTTCAGGGGATACCTGGCGAGCAGTACTTC. Its protein is CASSSTFQGIPGEQYF.

This clonotype was found many times. In DNA form, the CDR3 reads TGCGCCAGCAGCCAAGAAGGGACTATCTACGAGCAGTACTTC. Translating gives CASSQEGTIYEQYF. The rearrangement uses TRBV4-3 and TRBJ2-7; 7 bases map to TRBD2. The CDR3 consists of 14 residues. With V trimmed by 0 bases and J by 3 bases, 2 bases remained unmatched. In germline, CDR1 is LGHNA, CDR2 YSLEER.

The genes are TRBV29-1 and TRBJ1-1; the D is unclear. This CDR3 region has 12 residues. V was pared by 5 bases and J by 5 bases, with 12 bases between. In germline, CDR1 is SQVTM, CDR2 ANQGSEA. The CDR3 reads CSVFGSRTEAFF. In nucleotides, the CDR3 is TGCAGCGTTTTTGGGAGCCGAACTGAAGCTTTCTTT.